These T cell receptor beta chains were read from a single sample in a study of cytomegalovirus exposure and HLA in healthy donors. Libraries were prepared by immunoSEQ multiplex PCR; TCRdb keeps only in-frame clonotypes and omits some of them. The sample yields under 150,000 clones, around 77% seen once. The sequencing sample was made of PBMCs. Receptors were obtained from a woman between 50 and 59 years old in good health and CMV-seronegative. CDR3s include the opening cysteine and the closing phenylalanine or tryptophan. D genes are given only for firm matches. The size of a clone is reported for some rows only, either as once, few or many, or as a class for expanded clones.

NA,TRBJ2-6,NA,TRBV29-1,TGCAGCGTGATGAGCTCTGGGGCCAACGTCCTGACTTTC,CSVMSSGANVLTF
NA,TRBJ1-1,NA,TRBV7-9,TGTGCCAGCAGCCCATCAGGGACTGAAGCTTTCTTT,CASSPSGTEAFF
TRBD1,TRBJ2-1,NA,TRBV6-5,TGTGCCAGCAGTAGGACAGGTTACAATGAGCAGTTCTTC,CASSRTGYNEQFF
TRBD1,TRBJ2-7,NA,TRBV6-5,TGTGCCAGCAGTTACAGGGACAGGGGGACCTACGAGCAGTACTTC,CASSYRDRGTYEQYF
NA,TRBJ2-7,NA,TRBV6-6,TGTGCCAGCAGGGACAGAGCCTACGAGCAGTACTTC,CASRDRAYEQYF
TRBD1,TRBJ1-5,NA,TRBV5-1,TGCGCCAGCAGCTTGGACAGGGGAAATCAGCCCCAGCATTTT,CASSLDRGNQPQHF
NA,TRBJ1-5,NA,TRBV28,TGTGCCAGCATCAATTACAGGGATAGCAATCAGCCCCAGCATTTT,CASINYRDSNQPQHF
TRBD1,TRBJ1-5,NA,TRBV28,TGTGCCAGCAGTTCACCCAGGACAGGGCCAAAGCCCCAGCATTTT,CASSSPRTGPKPQHF
TRBD1,TRBJ1-2,NA,TRBV29-1,TGCAGCGTACCGGGACAGCTGAACTATGGCTACACCTTC,CSVPGQLNYGYTF
NA,TRBJ2-3,NA,TRBV28,TGTGCCAGCAGTCATCACGGAAGAGGAGGCACAGATACGCAGTATTTT,CASSHHGRGGTDTQYF
TRBD1,TRBJ1-2,NA,TRBV5-6,TGTGCCAGCAGCCCCAGGGGGGTGGGTTATGGCTACACCTTC,CASSPRGVGYGYTF
NA,TRBJ1-2,once,TRBV5-4,TGTGCCAGCAGCCCCGGGGGGTCTAACTATGGCTACACCTTC,CASSPGGSNYGYTF
TRBD1,TRBJ1-2,once,TRBV19,TGTGCCAGTAGTATCTCACAGGGGGCGGACTATGGCTACACCTTC,CASSISQGADYGYTF
TRBD1,TRBJ1-5,NA,TRBV25-1,TGTGCCAGCAGGGGGGACAGGGAGTTAGAGCCCCAGAATTTT,CASRGDRELEPQNF
NA,TRBJ2-5,NA,TRBV15,TGTGCCACCAGCAGAGATCCGGAGACCCAGTACTTC,CATSRDPETQYF
NA,TRBJ2-1,NA,TRBV27,TGTGCCAGCAGTTTAGTCCCCCCCGATGAGCAGTTCTTC,CASSLVPPDEQFF
TRBD2,TRBJ2-1,once,TRBV7-9,TGTGCCAGCAGCCAGGGACTAGCTCCGTACAATGAGCAGTTCTTC,CASSQGLAPYNEQFF